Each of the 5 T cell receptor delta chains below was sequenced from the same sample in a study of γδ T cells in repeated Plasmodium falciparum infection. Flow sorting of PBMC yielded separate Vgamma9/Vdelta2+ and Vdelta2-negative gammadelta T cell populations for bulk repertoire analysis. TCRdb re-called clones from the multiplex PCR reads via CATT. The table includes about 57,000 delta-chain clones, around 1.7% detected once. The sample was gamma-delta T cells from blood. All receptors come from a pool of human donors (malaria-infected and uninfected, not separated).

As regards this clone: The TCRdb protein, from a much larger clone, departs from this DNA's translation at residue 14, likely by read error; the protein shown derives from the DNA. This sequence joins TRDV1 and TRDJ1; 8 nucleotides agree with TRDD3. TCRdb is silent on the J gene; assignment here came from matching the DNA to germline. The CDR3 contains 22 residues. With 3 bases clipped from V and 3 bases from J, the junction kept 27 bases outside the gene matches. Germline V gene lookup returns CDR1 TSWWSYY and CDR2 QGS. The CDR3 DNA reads TGTGCTCTTGGGGAGCCCAATACAGCTCGGATACTGGGGGCCCTCCTGCCCGATAAACTCATCTTT. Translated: CALGEPNTARILGALLPDKLIF.

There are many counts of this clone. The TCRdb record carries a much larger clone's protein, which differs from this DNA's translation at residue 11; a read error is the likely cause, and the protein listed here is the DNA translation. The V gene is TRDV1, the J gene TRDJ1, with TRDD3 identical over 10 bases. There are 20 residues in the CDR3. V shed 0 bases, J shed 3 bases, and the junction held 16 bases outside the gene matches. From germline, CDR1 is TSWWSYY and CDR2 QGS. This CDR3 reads CALGELILSLRGIRPDKLIF. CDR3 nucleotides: TGTGCTCTTGGGGAACTGATCCTCTCCCTCCGGGGGATACGACCCGATAAACTCATCTTT.

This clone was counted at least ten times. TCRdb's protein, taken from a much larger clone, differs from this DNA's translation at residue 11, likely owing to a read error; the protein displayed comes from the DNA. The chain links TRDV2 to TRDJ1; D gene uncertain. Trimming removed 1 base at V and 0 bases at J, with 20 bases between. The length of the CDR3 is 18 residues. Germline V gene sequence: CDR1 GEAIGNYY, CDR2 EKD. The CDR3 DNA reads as TGTGCCTGTGACACGAAGTACTACCAGCCGACGTACACCGATAAACTCATCTTT. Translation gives CACDTKYYQPTYTDKLIF.

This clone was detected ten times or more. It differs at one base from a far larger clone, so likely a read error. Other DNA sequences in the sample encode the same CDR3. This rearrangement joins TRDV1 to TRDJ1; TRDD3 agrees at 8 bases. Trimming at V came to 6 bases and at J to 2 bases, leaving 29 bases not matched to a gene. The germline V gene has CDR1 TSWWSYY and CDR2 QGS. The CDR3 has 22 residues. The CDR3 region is CALGVNPPSDDQCGIRTDKLIF. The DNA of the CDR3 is TGTGCTCTTGGTGTAAACCCGCCTTCCGACGACCAATGTGGGATACGTACCGATAAACTCATCTTT.

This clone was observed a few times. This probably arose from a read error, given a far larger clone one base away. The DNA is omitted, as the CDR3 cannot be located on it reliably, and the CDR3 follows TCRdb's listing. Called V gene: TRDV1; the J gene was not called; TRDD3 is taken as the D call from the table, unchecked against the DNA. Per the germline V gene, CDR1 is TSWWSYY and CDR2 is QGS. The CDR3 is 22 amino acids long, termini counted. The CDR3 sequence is CALGKGFFLWGWGILDTDKLIF.